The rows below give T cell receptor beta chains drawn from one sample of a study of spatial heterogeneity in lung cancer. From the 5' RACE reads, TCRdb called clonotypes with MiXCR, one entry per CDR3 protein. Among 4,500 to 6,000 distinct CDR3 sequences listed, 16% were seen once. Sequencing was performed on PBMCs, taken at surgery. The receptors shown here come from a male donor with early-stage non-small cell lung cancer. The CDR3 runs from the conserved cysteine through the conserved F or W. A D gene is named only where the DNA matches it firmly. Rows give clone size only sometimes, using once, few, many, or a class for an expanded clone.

CDR3aa: CASSPYQRAQEGYTF
CDR3nt: TGTGCCAGCAGTCCCTACCAGAGGGCTCAAGAGGGCTACACCTTC
abundance: -
v_gene: TRBV27
d_gene: -
j_gene: TRBJ1-2

CDR3aa: CASSLVDSSTDTQYF
CDR3nt: TGTGCCAGCAGCTTGGTGGATTCTAGCACAGATACGCAGTATTTT
abundance: medium-sized
v_gene: TRBV5-6
d_gene: -
j_gene: TRBJ2-3

CDR3aa: CASSSSQFGQPQHF
CDR3nt: TGTGCCAGCAGTTCATCACAATTCGGTCAGCCCCAGCATTTT
abundance: many
v_gene: TRBV28
d_gene: -
j_gene: TRBJ1-5

CDR3aa: CASSLTGLDSYGYTF
CDR3nt: TGTGCCAGCAGTCTGACAGGGCTGGACAGTTATGGCTACACCTTC
abundance: -
v_gene: TRBV28
d_gene: TRBD1
j_gene: TRBJ1-2

CDR3aa: CASSAMYQETQYF
CDR3nt: TGTGCCAGCAGCGCGATGTACCAAGAGACCCAGTACTTC
abundance: many
v_gene: TRBV9
d_gene: -
j_gene: TRBJ2-5

CDR3aa: CSVQEGRYGYTF
CDR3nt: TGCAGCGTTCAGGAAGGGCGCTATGGCTACACCTTC
abundance: -
v_gene: TRBV29-1
d_gene: -
j_gene: TRBJ1-2

CDR3aa: CASSFMNEQYF
CDR3nt: TGTGCCAGCAGCTTCATGAACGAGCAGTACTTC
abundance: medium-sized
v_gene: TRBV7-9
d_gene: -
j_gene: TRBJ2-7

CDR3aa: CASRERGVSGYTF
CDR3nt: TGTGCCAGCAGAGAAAGGGGGGTGAGCGGCTACACCTTC
abundance: few
v_gene: TRBV2
d_gene: -
j_gene: TRBJ1-2

CDR3aa: CASSETGESGYTF
CDR3nt: TGTGCCAGCAGCGAGACAGGGGAATCAGGCTACACCTTC
abundance: -
v_gene: TRBV7-2
d_gene: TRBD1
j_gene: TRBJ1-2

CDR3aa: CASSLRQGTGELFF
CDR3nt: TGTGCCAGCAGCCTCCGACAGGGTACCGGGGAGCTGTTTTTT
abundance: medium-sized
v_gene: TRBV7-2
d_gene: TRBD1
j_gene: TRBJ2-2

CDR3aa: CASTFTGAGNTIYF
CDR3nt: TGTGCCAGCACCTTCACAGGGGCTGGAAACACCATATATTTT
abundance: many
v_gene: TRBV6-1
d_gene: TRBD1
j_gene: TRBJ1-3

CDR3aa: CASSPEGAPYEQYF
CDR3nt: TGTGCCAGCAGCCCGGAGGGGGCTCCCTACGAGCAGTACTTC
abundance: medium-sized
v_gene: TRBV7-9
d_gene: -
j_gene: TRBJ2-7

CDR3aa: CASSHVDTQYF
CDR3nt: TGTGCCAGCAGCCATGTGGATACGCAGTATTTT
abundance: -
v_gene: TRBV3-1
d_gene: -
j_gene: TRBJ2-3

CDR3aa: CASSLGLDGSSGNTIYF
CDR3nt: TGCGCCAGCAGCTTGGGCCTCGACGGGAGCTCTGGAAACACCATATATTTT
abundance: many
v_gene: TRBV5-1
d_gene: -
j_gene: TRBJ1-3

CDR3aa: CASSYPDTQYF
CDR3nt: TGTGCCAGCAGTTACCCGGATACGCAGTATTTT
abundance: medium-sized
v_gene: TRBV6-2/TRBV6-3
d_gene: -
j_gene: TRBJ2-3

CDR3aa: CASSWDKDEQFF
CDR3nt: TGTGCCAGCAGTTGGGACAAAGATGAGCAGTTCTTC
abundance: medium-sized
v_gene: TRBV5-6
d_gene: -
j_gene: TRBJ2-1

CDR3aa: CASSSPEFENTIYF
CDR3nt: TGTGCCAGCAGTTCCCCAGAATTTGAAAACACCATATATTTT
abundance: few
v_gene: TRBV12-3/TRBV12-4
d_gene: -
j_gene: TRBJ1-3

CDR3aa: CASSPLGAMTGAYGYTF
CDR3nt: TGTGCCAGCAGCCCCCTGGGCGCTATGACAGGGGCCTATGGCTACACCTTC
abundance: medium-sized
v_gene: TRBV4-2
d_gene: TRBD1
j_gene: TRBJ1-2

CDR3aa: CASRLWAGMKDYGYTF
CDR3nt: TGTGCCAGCAGACTCTGGGCGGGGATGAAGGACTATGGCTACACCTTC
abundance: medium-sized
v_gene: TRBV6-2/TRBV6-3
d_gene: -
j_gene: TRBJ1-2

CDR3aa: CASSPGLAGVTDTQYF
CDR3nt: TGTGCCAGCAGCCCCGGACTAGCGGGGGTCACAGATACGCAGTATTTT
abundance: -
v_gene: TRBV5-4
d_gene: TRBD2
j_gene: TRBJ2-3

CDR3aa: CASSSDPLEAFF
CDR3nt: TGCGCCAGCAGCTCCGACCCACTTGAAGCTTTCTTT
abundance: medium-sized
v_gene: TRBV5-1
d_gene: -
j_gene: TRBJ1-1

CDR3aa: CASSLEGTDNQPQHF
CDR3nt: TGTGCCAGCAGCTTAGAGGGGACGGACAATCAGCCCCAGCATTTT
abundance: medium-sized
v_gene: TRBV7-9
d_gene: -
j_gene: TRBJ1-5

CDR3aa: CASSPPQVINTGELFF
CDR3nt: TGTGCCAGTAGTCCCCCACAAGTAATAAACACCGGGGAGCTGTTTTTT
abundance: medium-sized
v_gene: TRBV19
d_gene: -
j_gene: TRBJ2-2

CDR3aa: CASSPMGQGNTEAFF
CDR3nt: TGTGCCAGCAGCCCCATGGGACAGGGGAACACTGAAGCTTTCTTT
abundance: medium-sized
v_gene: TRBV7-3
d_gene: TRBD1
j_gene: TRBJ1-1

CDR3aa: CSASRGRSSYEQYF
CDR3nt: TGCAGTGCCAGCCGGGGCCGTTCCTCCTACGAGCAGTACTTC
abundance: many
v_gene: TRBV20-1
d_gene: -
j_gene: TRBJ2-7

CDR3aa: CASSFRLAGYEQYF
CDR3nt: TGCGCCAGCAGCTTCCGACTAGCAGGTTACGAGCAGTACTTC
abundance: -
v_gene: TRBV4-1
d_gene: TRBD2
j_gene: TRBJ2-7

CDR3aa: CSAYKTGGRFYNEQFF
CDR3nt: TGCAGTGCTTATAAAACGGGGGGTCGGTTTTACAATGAGCAGTTCTTC
abundance: medium-sized
v_gene: TRBV20-1
d_gene: TRBD2
j_gene: TRBJ2-1

CDR3aa: CASSLIDSRGGIQYF
CDR3nt: TGTGCCAGCAGCTTAATAGATTCACGTGGTGGCATTCAGTACTTC
abundance: many
v_gene: TRBV7-2
d_gene: -
j_gene: TRBJ2-4

CDR3aa: CASSPLGAGEQETQYF
CDR3nt: TGCGCCAGCAGCCCCCTCGGAGCGGGGGAACAAGAGACCCAGTACTTC
abundance: -
v_gene: TRBV5-1
d_gene: TRBD2
j_gene: TRBJ2-5

CDR3aa: CASSARMNTEAFF
CDR3nt: TGTGCCAGCAGCGCCAGAATGAACACTGAAGCTTTCTTT
abundance: few
v_gene: TRBV7-2
d_gene: -
j_gene: TRBJ1-1

CDR3aa: CASSRTGTPNTEAFF
CDR3nt: TGCGCCAGCAGCAGAACCGGGACACCTAACACTGAAGCTTTCTTT
abundance: few
v_gene: TRBV5-1
d_gene: -
j_gene: TRBJ1-1